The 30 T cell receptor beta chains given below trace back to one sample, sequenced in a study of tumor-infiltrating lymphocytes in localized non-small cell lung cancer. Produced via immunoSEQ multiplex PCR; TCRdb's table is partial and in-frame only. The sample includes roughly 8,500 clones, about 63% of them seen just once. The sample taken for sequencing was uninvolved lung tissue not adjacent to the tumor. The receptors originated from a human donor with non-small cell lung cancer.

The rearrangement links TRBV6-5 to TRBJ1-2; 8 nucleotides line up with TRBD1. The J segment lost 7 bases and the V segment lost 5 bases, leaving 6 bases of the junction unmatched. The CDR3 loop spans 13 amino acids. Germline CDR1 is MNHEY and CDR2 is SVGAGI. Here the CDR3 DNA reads TGTGCCAGCAGTCAGGGGGCGCGGCTTGGCTACACCTTC. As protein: CASSQGARLGYTF.

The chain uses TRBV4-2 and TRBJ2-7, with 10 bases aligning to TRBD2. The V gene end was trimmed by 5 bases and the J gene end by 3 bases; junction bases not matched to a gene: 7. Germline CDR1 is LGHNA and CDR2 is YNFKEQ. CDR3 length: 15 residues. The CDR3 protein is CASSVGLADLYEQYF. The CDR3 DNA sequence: TGTGCCAGCAGCGTAGGACTAGCGGACCTCTACGAGCAGTACTTC.

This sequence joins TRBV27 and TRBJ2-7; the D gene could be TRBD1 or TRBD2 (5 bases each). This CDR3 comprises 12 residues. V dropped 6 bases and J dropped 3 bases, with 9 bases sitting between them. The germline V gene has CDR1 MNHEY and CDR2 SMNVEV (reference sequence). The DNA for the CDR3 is TGTGCCAGCAGGGGGGAGATCTACGAGCAGTACTTC. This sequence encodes CASRGEIYEQYF.

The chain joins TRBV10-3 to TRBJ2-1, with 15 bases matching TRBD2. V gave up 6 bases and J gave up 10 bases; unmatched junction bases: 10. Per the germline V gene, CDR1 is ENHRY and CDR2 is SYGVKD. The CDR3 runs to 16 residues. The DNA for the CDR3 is TGTGCCATCAGCGCGGGACTAGCGGGAGGAGGAGGGGAGCAGTTCTTC. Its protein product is CAISAGLAGGGGEQFF.

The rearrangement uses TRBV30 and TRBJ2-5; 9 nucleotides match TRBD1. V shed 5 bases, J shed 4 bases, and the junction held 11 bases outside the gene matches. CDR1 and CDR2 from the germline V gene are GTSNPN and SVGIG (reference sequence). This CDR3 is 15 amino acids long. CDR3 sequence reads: CAWLTGTGSRETQYF. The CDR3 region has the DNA TGTGCCTGGCTAACTGGGACAGGGAGCAGAGAGACCCAGTACTTC.

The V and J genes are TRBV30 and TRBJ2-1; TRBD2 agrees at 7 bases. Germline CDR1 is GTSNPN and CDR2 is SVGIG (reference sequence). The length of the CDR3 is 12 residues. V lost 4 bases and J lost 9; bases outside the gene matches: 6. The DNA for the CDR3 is TGTGCCTGGAACCCTGGGGGGGGTGAGCAGTTCTTC. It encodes CAWNPGGGEQFF. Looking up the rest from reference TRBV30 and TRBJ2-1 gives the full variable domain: SQTIHQWPATLVQPVGSPLSLECTVEGTSNPNLYWYRQAAGRGLQLLFYSVGIGQISSEVPQNLSASRPQDRQFILSSKKLLLSDSGFYLCAWNPGGGEQFFGPGTRLTVL.

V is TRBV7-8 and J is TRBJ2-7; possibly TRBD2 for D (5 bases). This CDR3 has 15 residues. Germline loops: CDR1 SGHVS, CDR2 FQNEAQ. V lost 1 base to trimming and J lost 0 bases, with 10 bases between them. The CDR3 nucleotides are TGTGCCAGCAGCTTAGTTGGTGGGAGCTCCTACGAGCAGTACTTC. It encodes CASSLVGGSSYEQYF.

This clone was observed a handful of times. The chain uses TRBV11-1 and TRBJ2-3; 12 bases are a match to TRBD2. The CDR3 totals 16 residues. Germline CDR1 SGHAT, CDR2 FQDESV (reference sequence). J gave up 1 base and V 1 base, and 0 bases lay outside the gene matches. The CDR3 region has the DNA TGTGCCAGCAGCTTAGGACTAGCGGGAGGCACAGATACGCAGTATTTT. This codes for CASSLGLAGGTDTQYF.

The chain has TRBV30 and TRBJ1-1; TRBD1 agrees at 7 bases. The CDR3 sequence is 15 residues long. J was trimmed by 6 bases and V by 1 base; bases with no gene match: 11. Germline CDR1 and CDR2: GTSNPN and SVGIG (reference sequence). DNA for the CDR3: TGTGCCTGGAGTGGCAGGGGGGATGCTAGGCCTGAAGCTTTCTTT. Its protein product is CAWSGRGDARPEAFF. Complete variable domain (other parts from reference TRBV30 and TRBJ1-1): SQTIHQWPATLVQPVGSPLSLECTVEGTSNPNLYWYRQAAGRGLQLLFYSVGIGQISSEVPQNLSASRPQDRQFILSSKKLLLSDSGFYLCAWSGRGDARPEAFFGQGTRLTVV.

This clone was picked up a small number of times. The CDR3 reads CASLQGDIQPQHF. The CDR3 region has the DNA TGTGCCAGCTTGCAGGGTGACATTCAGCCCCAGCATTTT. V gene TRBV6-1 combines with J gene TRBJ1-5; TRBD1 might be the D (5 bases). Trimming left V 8 bases short and J 6 bases short, with 14 bases between. Germline loops: CDR1 MNHNS, CDR2 SASEGT. The CDR3 covers 13 residues.

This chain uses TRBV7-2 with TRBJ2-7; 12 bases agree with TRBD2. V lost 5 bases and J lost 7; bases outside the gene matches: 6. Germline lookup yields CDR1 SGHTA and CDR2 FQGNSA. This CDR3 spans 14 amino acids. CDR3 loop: CASSPRLAGAEQYF. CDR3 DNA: TGTGCCAGCAGCCCGCGACTAGCGGGAGCAGAGCAGTACTTC.

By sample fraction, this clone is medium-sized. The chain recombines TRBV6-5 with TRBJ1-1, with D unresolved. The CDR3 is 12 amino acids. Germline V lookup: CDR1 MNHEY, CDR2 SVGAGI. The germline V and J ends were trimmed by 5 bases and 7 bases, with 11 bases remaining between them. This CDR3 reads CASSLTLLEAFF. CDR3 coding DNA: TGTGCCAGCAGTCTCACGCTACTTGAAGCTTTCTTT.

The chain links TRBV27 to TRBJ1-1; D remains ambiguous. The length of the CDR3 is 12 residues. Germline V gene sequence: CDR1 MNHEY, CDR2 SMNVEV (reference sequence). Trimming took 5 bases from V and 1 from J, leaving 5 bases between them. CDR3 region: CASSAGNTEAFF. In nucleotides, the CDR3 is TGTGCCAGCAGTGCTGGGAACACTGAAGCTTTCTTT.

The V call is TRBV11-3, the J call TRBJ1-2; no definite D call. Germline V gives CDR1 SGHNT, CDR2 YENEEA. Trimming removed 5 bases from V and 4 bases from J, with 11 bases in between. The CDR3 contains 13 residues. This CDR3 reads CASSPADIYGYTF. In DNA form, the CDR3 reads TGTGCCAGCAGCCCAGCAGATATCTATGGCTACACCTTC.

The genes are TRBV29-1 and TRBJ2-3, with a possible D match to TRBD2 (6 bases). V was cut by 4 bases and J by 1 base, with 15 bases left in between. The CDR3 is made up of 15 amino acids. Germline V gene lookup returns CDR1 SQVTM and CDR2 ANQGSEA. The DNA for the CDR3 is TGCAGCGTTGGGTGGAGGCGGGATCGCACAGATACGCAGTATTTT. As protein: CSVGWRRDRTDTQYF.

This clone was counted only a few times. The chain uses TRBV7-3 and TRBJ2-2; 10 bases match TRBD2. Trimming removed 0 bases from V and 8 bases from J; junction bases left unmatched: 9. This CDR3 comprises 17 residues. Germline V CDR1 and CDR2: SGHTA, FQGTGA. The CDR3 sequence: CASSLTGTSASSGELFF. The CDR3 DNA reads TGTGCCAGCAGCTTAACCGGGACTAGCGCCTCGTCGGGGGAGCTGTTTTTT.

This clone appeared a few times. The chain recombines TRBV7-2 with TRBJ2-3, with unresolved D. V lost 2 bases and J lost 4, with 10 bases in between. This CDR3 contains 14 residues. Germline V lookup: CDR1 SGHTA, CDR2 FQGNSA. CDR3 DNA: TGTGCCAGCAGCTTAACCTTATCTCCAGATACGCAGTATTTT. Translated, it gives CASSLTLSPDTQYF. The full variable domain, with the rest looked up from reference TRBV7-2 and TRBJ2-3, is GAGVSQSPSNKVTEKGKDVELRCDPISGHTALYWYRQSLGQGLEFLIYFQGNSAPDKSGLPSDRFSAERTGGSVSTLTIQRTQQEDSAVYLCASSLTLSPDTQYFGPGTRLTVL.

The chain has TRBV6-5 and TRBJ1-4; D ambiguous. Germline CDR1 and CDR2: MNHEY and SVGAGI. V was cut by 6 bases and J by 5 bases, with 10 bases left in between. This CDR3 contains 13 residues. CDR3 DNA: TGTGCCAGCAGCGACCCACCGAATGAAAAACTGTTTTTT. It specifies CASSDPPNEKLFF.

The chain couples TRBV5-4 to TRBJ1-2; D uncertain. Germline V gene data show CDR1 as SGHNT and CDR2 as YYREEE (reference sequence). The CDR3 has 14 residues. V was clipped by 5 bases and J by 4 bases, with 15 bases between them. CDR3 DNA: TGTGCCAGCAGTTCCGGAAATTCGGCCTATGGCTACACCTTC. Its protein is CASSSGNSAYGYTF.

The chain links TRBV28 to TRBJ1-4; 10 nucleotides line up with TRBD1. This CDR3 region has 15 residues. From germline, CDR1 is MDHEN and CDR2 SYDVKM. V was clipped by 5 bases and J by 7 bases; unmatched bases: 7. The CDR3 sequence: CASSPTTGGSEKLFF. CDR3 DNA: TGTGCCAGCAGTCCGACGACAGGGGGCTCTGAAAAACTGTTTTTT.

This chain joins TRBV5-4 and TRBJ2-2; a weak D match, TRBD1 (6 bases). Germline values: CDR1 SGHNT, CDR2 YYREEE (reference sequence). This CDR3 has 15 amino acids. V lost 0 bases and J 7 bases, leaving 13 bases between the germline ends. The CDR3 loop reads CASSLGWGQSGELFF. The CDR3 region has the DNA TGTGCCAGCAGCTTGGGATGGGGGCAGAGCGGGGAGCTGTTTTTT.

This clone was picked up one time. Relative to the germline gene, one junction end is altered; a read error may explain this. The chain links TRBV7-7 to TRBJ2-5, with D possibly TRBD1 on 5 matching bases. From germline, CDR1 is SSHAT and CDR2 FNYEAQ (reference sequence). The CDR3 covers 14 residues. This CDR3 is CASSLGVLAETQYF. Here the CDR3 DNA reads TGTGCTAGCAGCTTAGGGGTCTTGGCGGAGACCCAGTACTTC.

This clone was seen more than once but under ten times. The CDR3 region is CASSRTSGSYNEQFF. DNA of the CDR3: TGTGCCAGTAGTCGGACTAGCGGCTCCTACAATGAGCAGTTCTTC. V gene TRBV19 combines with J gene TRBJ2-1, with 10 positions matching TRBD2. The CDR3 loop spans 15 amino acids. The germline V gene encodes CDR1 LNHDA and CDR2 SQIVND (reference sequence). The ends lost 5 bases at V and 0 bases at J; junction bases unmatched: 1. Full variable domain (rest looked up from reference TRBV19 and TRBJ2-1): DGGITQSPKYLFRKEGQNVTLSCEQNLNHDAMYWYRQDPGQGLRLIYYSQIVNDFQKGDIAEGYSVSREKKESFPLTVTSAQKNPTAFYLCASSRTSGSYNEQFFGPGTRLTVL.

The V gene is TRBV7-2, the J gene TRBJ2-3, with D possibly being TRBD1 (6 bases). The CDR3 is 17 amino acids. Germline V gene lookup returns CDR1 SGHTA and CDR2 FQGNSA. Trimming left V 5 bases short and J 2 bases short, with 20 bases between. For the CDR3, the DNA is TGTGCCAGCAGCCCAGGGGCTGCTGCTCTCAACACAGATACGCAGTATTTT. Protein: CASSPGAAALNTDTQYF. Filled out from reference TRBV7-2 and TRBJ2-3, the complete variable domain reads GAGVSQSPSNKVTEKGKDVELRCDPISGHTALYWYRQSLGQGLEFLIYFQGNSAPDKSGLPSDRFSAERTGGSVSTLTIQRTQQEDSAVYLCASSPGAAALNTDTQYFGPGTRLTVL.

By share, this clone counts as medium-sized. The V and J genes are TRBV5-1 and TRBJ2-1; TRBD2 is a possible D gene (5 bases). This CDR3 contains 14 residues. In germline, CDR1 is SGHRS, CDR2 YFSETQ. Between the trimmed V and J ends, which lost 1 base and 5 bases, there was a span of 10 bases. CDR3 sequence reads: CASSLTGSNNEQFF. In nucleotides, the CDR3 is TGCGCCAGCAGCTTGACGGGGTCGAACAATGAGCAGTTCTTC.

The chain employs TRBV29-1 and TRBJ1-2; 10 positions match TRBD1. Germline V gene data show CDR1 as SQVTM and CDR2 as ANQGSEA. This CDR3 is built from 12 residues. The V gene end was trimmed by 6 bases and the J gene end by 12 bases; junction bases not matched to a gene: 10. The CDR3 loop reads CSVPGQGSLHTF. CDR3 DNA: TGCAGCGTCCCGGGACAGGGGTCTCTTCACACCTTC.

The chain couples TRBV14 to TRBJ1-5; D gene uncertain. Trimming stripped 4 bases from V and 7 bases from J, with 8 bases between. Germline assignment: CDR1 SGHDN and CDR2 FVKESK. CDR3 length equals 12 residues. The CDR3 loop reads CASSLLKQPQHF. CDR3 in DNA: TGTGCCAGCAGCCTATTGAAGCAGCCCCAGCATTTT.

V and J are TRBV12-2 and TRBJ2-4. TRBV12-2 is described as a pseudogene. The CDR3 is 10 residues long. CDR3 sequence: CAIKVFIQYF. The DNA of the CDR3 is TGTGCAATAAAGGTCTTTATTCAGTACTTC.

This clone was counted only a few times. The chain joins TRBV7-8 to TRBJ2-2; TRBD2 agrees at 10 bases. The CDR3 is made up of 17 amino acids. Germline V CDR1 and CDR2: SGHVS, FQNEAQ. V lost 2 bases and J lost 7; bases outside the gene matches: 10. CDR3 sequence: CASSLTLLAGAGGELFF. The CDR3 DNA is TGTGCCAGCAGCTTAACGCTCCTAGCGGGAGCTGGCGGGGAGCTGTTTTTT. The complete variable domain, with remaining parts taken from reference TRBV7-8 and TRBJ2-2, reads GAGVSQSPRYKVAKRGQDVALRCDPISGHVSLFWYQQALGQGPEFLTYFQNEAQLDKSGLPSDRFFAERPEGSVSTLKIQRTQQEDSAVYLCASSLTLLAGAGGELFFGEGSRLTVL.

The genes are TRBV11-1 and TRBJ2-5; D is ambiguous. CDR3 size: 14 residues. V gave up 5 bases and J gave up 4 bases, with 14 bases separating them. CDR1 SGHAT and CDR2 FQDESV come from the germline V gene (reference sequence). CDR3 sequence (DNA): TGTGCCAGCAGCCTGGACCAATGGGGAGAGACCCAGTACTTC. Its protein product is CASSLDQWGETQYF.